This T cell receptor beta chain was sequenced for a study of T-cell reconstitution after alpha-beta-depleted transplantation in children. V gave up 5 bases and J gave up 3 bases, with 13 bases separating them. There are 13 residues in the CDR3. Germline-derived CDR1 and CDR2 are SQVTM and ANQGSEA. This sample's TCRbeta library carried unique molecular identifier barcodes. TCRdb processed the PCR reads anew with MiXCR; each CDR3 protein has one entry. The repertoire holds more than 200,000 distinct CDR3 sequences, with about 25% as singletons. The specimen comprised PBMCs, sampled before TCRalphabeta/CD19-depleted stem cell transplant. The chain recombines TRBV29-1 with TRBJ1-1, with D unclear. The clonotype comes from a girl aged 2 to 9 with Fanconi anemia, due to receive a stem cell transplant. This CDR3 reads CSVSGNVDTEAFF. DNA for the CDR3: TGCAGCGTTTCTGGGAATGTGGACACTGAAGCTTTCTTT.